This entry is about one T cell receptor (beta chain). The data were taken from a study of cytomegalovirus exposure and HLA in healthy donors. Study as a whole: Inside one of the first data releases sat tens of millions of unique TCRs taken from HLA-typed donors.

The primer mix had 60 Vbeta and 13 Jbeta primers. TCRdb keeps only in-frame clones here, not all; method: immunoSEQ multiplex PCR. The profile shows 120,000 to 150,000 clones, over 70% of them singletons. The CDR3 contains 13 residues. With 3 bases removed from V and 4 bases from J, the gap between germline ends came to 10 bases. CDR1 is SEHNR and CDR2 is FQNEAQ in the germline V gene (reference sequence). Although they were nominally healthy when sampled, donors likely had unrecorded immune exposures. V is TRBV7-9 and J is TRBJ2-7; weak D call: TRBD1 (6 bases). The material sequenced was PBMCs. This sequence originates from a woman aged 40 to 49 in good health and CMV-seropositive. The CDR3 bases are TGTGCCAGCAGCTTCGGACAGTTTTACGAGCAGTACTTC. Encoded protein: CASSFGQFYEQYF.